These 3 T cell receptor beta chains were sequenced from one sample in a study of cytomegalovirus exposure and HLA in healthy donors (dated by TCRdb to 2016 to 2017). The library was made by the immunoSEQ multiplex PCR assay. A mixture of 60 forward primers for TCR Vbeta segments and 13 reverse primers for TCR Jbeta segments was used in the multiplex PCR. TCRdb retrieved this table from immuneACCESS and kept in-frame rearrangements only. Not all clones are present; in checked studies, unresolved V genes account for under half, and no reason is known for the remainder. In all, the sample holds roughly 200,000 clones, and 80% to 90% of those were seen once. In total, the top ten clones hold around 1% of the sample. The sequencing input was PBMCs. The receptors were gathered from a woman aged 18-29 years in good health and CMV-seronegative.

The chain links TRBV9 to TRBJ2-5, with 8 bases matching TRBD1. The end of the DNA aligns better with TRBJ2-7, so the J call may be wrong. CDR3 length: 15 amino acids. Per the germline V gene, CDR1 is SGDLS and CDR2 is YYNGEE. DNA of the CDR3: TGTGCCAGCAGCGTGACCGGGACAGGAATTGGCGAGCAGTACTTC. Translating gives CASSVTGTGIGEQYF.

The V call is TRBV19, the J call TRBJ1-5; D is perhaps TRBD1 (5 bases). The CDR3 length is 13 residues. The germline V and J ends were trimmed by 1 base and 11 bases, with 12 bases remaining between them. Germline lookup yields CDR1 LNHDA and CDR2 SQIVND (reference sequence). This chain's CDR3 is CASSIGWGRAQHF. The DNA of the CDR3 is TGTGCCAGTAGTATAGGGTGGGGCAGGGCCCAGCATTTT. Full variable domain (outside the CDR3, taken from reference TRBV19 and TRBJ1-5): DGGITQSPKYLFRKEGQNVTLSCEQNLNHDAMYWYRQDPGQGLRLIYYSQIVNDFQKGDIAEGYSVSREKKESFPLTVTSAQKNPTAFYLCASSIGWGRAQHFGDGTRLSIL.

The chain couples TRBV29-1 to TRBJ1-1, with TRBD1 matching over 7 bases. Trimming took 6 bases from V and 3 from J; bases not matched to a gene: 10. The CDR3 loop spans 14 amino acids. CDR1 is SQVTM, CDR2 ANQGSEA, per germline. CDR3 DNA: TGCAGCGTCACAGGGGCGCTGGGACACACTGAAGCTTTCTTT. Translating it yields CSVTGALGHTEAFF. Filled out from reference TRBV29-1 and TRBJ1-1, the complete variable domain reads SAVISQKPSRDICQRGTSLTIQCQVDSQVTMMFWYRQQPGQSLTLIATANQGSEATYESGFVIDKFPISRPNLTFSTLTVSNMSPEDSSIYLCSVTGALGHTEAFFGQGTRLTVV.